This T cell receptor (beta chain) came from a study of human T cells and chemical hapten exposure. Turning to the study itself: Per-sample TCR yield variation was attributed mainly to small pooled library volume differences.

CDR1 and CDR2 (germline): SGHTA, FQGNSA. This CDR3 region has 13 residues. V lost 2 bases, J lost 4 bases, and 7 bases lay in between. RNA extraction used unfractionated whole blood as the source of total RNA. About this clonotype: The target antigen is unknown.

Findings and limits, study-wide: TCRs whose frequency exceeded 1 in 1000 remained the same following DPC sensitization.

The library tagged each cDNA molecule with unique molecular identifiers. As originally analysed: A per-sample median of approximately 87,000 TCRs was observed, with counts ranging from roughly 20,000 to 690,600. TCRdb called the reads again in MiXCR, with one record for every CDR3 protein. None of the V and J calls come from the authors' own analysis; TCRdb made them. The sample lists about 120,000 distinct CDR3 sequences, approximately 9% occurring once. The source material was whole blood. The rearrangement joins TRBV7-2 to TRBJ2-3; D tentatively fits TRBD1 or TRBD2 (5 bases each). The sequence derives from a human donor in good health. Some clones in this sample may be carry-over from other donors' samples. The CDR3 nucleotides are TGTGCCAGCAGCTTACGAGGGGCAGATACGCAGTATTTT. This sequence encodes CASSLRGADTQYF.